This T cell receptor beta chain was documented in a study of T cell responses to AZD1222 COVID-19 vaccine. The study's findings and limits: Only six people who got AZD1222 tested seropositive at baseline. Repertoires in all cases were sampled only once the peak T cell response had passed. With dominance at 160-218 and 743-854, vaccine-associated CD4 TCRs spanned spike.

Only in-frame clones appear in the TCRdb table, and some are missing; sequencing was by immunoSEQ multiplex PCR. This table has 100,000 to 120,000 clones, about 95% appearing once. Researchers grouped second doses given at about 4 or about 12 weeks into one pool. The ends were cut back, 0 bases at V and 7 bases at J, with 10 bases in the middle. Germline lookup yields CDR1 MDHEN and CDR2 SYDVKM. This CDR3 comprises 14 residues. Points on this clone: Its antigen is still unknown.

The receptor was isolated from an adult who received the AZD1222 COVID-19 vaccine. Sequencing used peripheral blood, obtained 28 days after the second AZD1222 dose. The gene calls are TRBV28 and TRBJ1-5; D not resolved. CDR3 in amino acids: CASSLWQVGQPQHF. The CDR3 nucleotides read TGTGCCAGCAGTTTATGGCAGGTAGGACAGCCCCAGCATTTT.